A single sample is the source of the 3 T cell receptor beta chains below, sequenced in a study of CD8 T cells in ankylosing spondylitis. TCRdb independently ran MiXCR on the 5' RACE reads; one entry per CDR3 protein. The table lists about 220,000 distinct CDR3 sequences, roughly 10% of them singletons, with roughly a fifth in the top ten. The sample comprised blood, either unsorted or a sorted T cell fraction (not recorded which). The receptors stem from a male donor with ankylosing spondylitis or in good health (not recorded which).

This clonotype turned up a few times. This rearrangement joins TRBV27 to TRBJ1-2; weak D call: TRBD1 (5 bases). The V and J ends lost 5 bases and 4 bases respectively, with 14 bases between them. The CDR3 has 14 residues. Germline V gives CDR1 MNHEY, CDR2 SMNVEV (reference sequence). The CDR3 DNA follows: TGTGCCAGCAGTGTGCAGGGCTCGGGCTATGGCTACACCTTC. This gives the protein CASSVQGSGYGYTF.

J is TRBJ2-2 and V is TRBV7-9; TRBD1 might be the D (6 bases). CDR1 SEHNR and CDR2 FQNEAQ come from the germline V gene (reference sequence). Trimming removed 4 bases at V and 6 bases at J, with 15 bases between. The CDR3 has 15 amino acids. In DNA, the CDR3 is TGTGCCAGCAGCTCGGGCAGGGGTTCGGCCGGGGAGCTGTTTTTT. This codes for CASSSGRGSAGELFF.

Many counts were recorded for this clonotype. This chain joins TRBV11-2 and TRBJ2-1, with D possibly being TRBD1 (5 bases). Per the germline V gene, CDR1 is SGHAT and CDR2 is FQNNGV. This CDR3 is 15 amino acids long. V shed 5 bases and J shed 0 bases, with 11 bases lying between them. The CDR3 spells CASSGQLSSYNEQFF. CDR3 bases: TGTGCCAGCAGCGGACAACTGAGCTCCTACAATGAGCAGTTCTTC.